This T cell receptor beta chain was found in a study of cytomegalovirus exposure and HLA in healthy donors. General study results and limits: Specificity of three CMV-associated chains for CMV antigens was verified in vitro.

Notes on this clone: Its antigen remains unknown.

The data were produced by immunoSEQ multiplex PCR, yet TCRdb's version contains in-frame clones alone and is incomplete. The sample shows some 68,000 clones, over 95% of them seen only once. The V gene's germline CDR1 is SGHTA and CDR2 FQGNSA. J gave up 4 bases and V 3 bases, and 3 bases lay outside the gene matches. CDR3 length: 14 amino acids. Sample: PBMCs. This chain connects TRBV7-2 to TRBJ2-3; 8 positions agree with TRBD1. The sequence was obtained from a young man in good health and CMV-seronegative. The CDR3 protein is CASSFHRGADTQYF. DNA of the CDR3: TGTGCCAGCAGCTTTCACAGGGGGGCAGATACGCAGTATTTT. Complete variable domain (other parts from reference TRBV7-2 and TRBJ2-3): GAGVSQSPSNKVTEKGKDVELRCDPISGHTALYWYRQSLGQGLEFLIYFQGNSAPDKSGLPSDRFSAERTGGSVSTLTIQRTQQEDSAVYLCASSFHRGADTQYFGPGTRLTVL.